This entry concerns a single T cell receptor (beta chain). The data originate from a study of blood T cell repertoires in COVID-19. The CDR3 runs to 15 residues. With 4 bases clipped from V and 3 bases from J, the junction kept 6 bases outside the gene matches. The germline CDR1 and CDR2 sequences are MNHEY and SMNVEV (reference sequence). Profiled with immunoSEQ multiplex PCR; TCRdb holds only in-frame clones, not every one. This table has over 250,000 clones, just under 90% appearing once. Sequencing input: peripheral blood. The clonotype was recovered from a woman aged 45-59 years with COVID-19, enrolled during active disease. The rearrangement uses TRBV27 and TRBJ1-5; 7 bases align to TRBD1. The CDR3 region is CASSSEGQINQPQHF. In nucleotides, the CDR3 is TGTGCCAGCAGTTCGGAGGGACAGATCAATCAGCCCCAGCATTTT.